This T cell receptor (beta chain) originates from a study of T cells in women clearing cervical HPV infection. Regarding the study as a whole: Timing of associations relative to infection is unclear; T-cell subsets were not isolated. Controls had more TRBV6-7 (0.16%) than cases (around 0.11%). Cases and controls were distinguished at AUC roughly 0.83 by richness and V genes.

The table came from immunoSEQ multiplex PCR; TCRdb's copy has only in-frame clones and leaves some out. This repertoire comprises fewer than 30,000 clones; its ten largest clones make up roughly a sixth. CDR1 is SGHRS, CDR2 YFSETQ, per germline. There are 14 residues in the CDR3. On this clone itself: What it recognizes is unknown. The read ends 3 residues early relative to the CDR3; the germline J gene fills the gap.

V is TRBV5-1 and J is TRBJ2-2, with 8 nucleotides matching TRBD1. Sequenced sample: blood buffy coat. This TCR derives from a woman between 18 and 75 years old with a cervical HPV16 infection that either progressed to CIN3+ or cleared (not recorded which). CDR3 in amino acids: CASSSGTGGEKLFF. CDR3 DNA (partial): TGCGCCAGCAGCTCCGGGACAGGAGGCGAAAAG.